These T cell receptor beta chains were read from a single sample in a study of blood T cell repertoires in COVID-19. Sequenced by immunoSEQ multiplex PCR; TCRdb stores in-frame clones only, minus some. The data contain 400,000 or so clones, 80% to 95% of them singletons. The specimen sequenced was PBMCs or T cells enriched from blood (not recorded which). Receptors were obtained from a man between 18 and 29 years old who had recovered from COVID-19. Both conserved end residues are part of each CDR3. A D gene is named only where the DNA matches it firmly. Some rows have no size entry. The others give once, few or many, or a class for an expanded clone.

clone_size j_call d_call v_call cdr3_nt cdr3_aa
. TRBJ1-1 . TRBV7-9 TGTGCCAGCAGCCGGGGGTTGGGGAACACTGAAGCTTTCTTT CASSRGLGNTEAFF
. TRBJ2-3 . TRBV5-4 TGTGCCGTACGAATTTCCGGGACAAGCACAGATACGCAGTATTTT CAVRISGTSTDTQYF
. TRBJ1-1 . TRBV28 TGTGCCAGCAGTTATACCGGGGGGAACACTGAAGCTTTCTTT CASSYTGGNTEAFF
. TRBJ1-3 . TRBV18 TGTGCCAGCTCACCAGGGGGAGGTGCTGGAAACACCATATATTTT CASSPGGGAGNTIYF
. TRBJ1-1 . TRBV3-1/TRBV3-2 TGTGCCAGCAGCCTAAGCCCGACAGTTTACATGAACACTGAAGCTTTCTTT CASSLSPTVYMNTEAFF
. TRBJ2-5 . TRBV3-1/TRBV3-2 TGTGCCAGCAGCCAAGAGTCTCCCCAGTACTTC CASSQESPQYF
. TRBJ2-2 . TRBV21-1 TGTGCCAGCAGCAAAAAGGATAGGGTGGACAGGGGGCCCGCTTTTAGGGAGCTGTTTTTT CASSKKDRVDRGPAFRELFF
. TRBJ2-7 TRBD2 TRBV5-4 TGTGCCAGCAGCTCGCCTTCTAGCGGGGGAAACTACGAGCAGTACTTC CASSSPSSGGNYEQYF
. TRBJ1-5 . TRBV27 TGTGCCAGCAGTTTCGGGATTAGCAATCAGCCCCAGCATTTT CASSFGISNQPQHF
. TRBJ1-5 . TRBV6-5 TGTGCCAGCCGAGCCACGCTTAGCAATCAGCCCCAGCATTTT CASRATLSNQPQHF
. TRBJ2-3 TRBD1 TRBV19 TGTGCCAGTAGTTCACAGGGGGCTCGTACAGATACGCAGTATTTT CASSSQGARTDTQYF
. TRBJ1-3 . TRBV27 TGTGCCAGCAGTTCGGCGGGGGGGTGGGGAAACACCATATATTTT CASSSAGGWGNTIYF
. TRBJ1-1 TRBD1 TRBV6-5 TGTGCCAGCACTGTGGGACAGGGGAGGACTGAAGCTTTCTTT CASTVGQGRTEAFF
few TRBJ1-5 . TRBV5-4 TGTGCCAGCAGCTTGGACAGGAGCAATCAGCCCCAGCATTTT CASSLDRSNQPQHF
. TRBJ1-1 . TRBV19 TGTGCCAGTACCAGGGAAAAGAACACTGAAGCTTTCTTT CASTREKNTEAFF
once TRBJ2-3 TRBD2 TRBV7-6 TGTGCCAGCAGCCTGACTAGCGGGGGGGCAGATACGCAGTATTTT CASSLTSGGADTQYF
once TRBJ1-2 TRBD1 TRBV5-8 TGTGCCAGCATCACGAGAGGACAGGGGGACTATGGCTACACCTTC CASITRGQGDYGYTF
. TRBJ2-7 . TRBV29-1 TGCAGCGGTGGGGCGGGCAGGGGCGGCGAGCAGTACTTC CSGGAGRGGEQYF
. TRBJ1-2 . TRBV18 TGTGCCAGCTCACCGCAAAAGGGACTTTATGGCTACACCTTC CASSPQKGLYGYTF
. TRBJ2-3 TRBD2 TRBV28 TGTGCCAGCAGCCAAGGGACTAGCGTAAGCACAGATACGCAGTATTTT CASSQGTSVSTDTQYF
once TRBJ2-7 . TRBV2 TGTGCCAGTAATACCGGGTCAAACTACGAGCAGTACTTC CASNTGSNYEQYF
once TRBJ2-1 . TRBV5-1 TGCGCCAGCAGCTTACGGACGCCGGGGACACACGAGCAGTTCTTC CASSLRTPGTHEQFF